The 18 T cell receptor beta chains presented below share a single source sample, sequenced in a study of T cell clonality in common variable immunodeficiency. Profiled with immunoSEQ multiplex PCR; TCRdb holds only in-frame clones, not every one. Recorded here are approximately 44,000 clones, none singletons. Sequenced material: peripheral blood mononuclear cells. The source is a person aged 18 to 70 in good health.

In its sample, this clone was seen many times. The read terminates 3 residues before the CDR3 end, so the remaining end is supplied by the germline J gene. The chain carries TRBV6-2 or TRBV6-3 and TRBJ2-1; 11 bases agree with TRBD2. Unmatched junction bases numbered 3, after V lost 8 bases and J lost 6 bases. Germline loops: CDR1 MNHEY, CDR2 SVGEGT. This CDR3 comprises 13 residues. This chain's CDR3 is CASLAGGFNEQFF. The sequenced CDR3 bases are TGTGCCAGCCTAGCGGGGGGATTCAATGAG.

This clone was recorded many times. With the read ending 3 residues before the CDR3 end, the germline J gene is used to fill in that end. This chain links TRBV18 with TRBJ1-1; possible D gene TRBD1, 5 bases. The CDR3 spans 15 residues. CDR1 and CDR2 from the germline V gene are KGHSH and LQKENI. V was pared by 5 bases and J by 3 bases, with 16 bases between. CDR3 bases read: TGTGCCAGCTCATTAGGTGCCAGGGCGCACACTGAA. The encoded protein is CASSLGARAHTE. The CDR3 as a whole reads CASSLGARAHTEAFF.

This clone occurred many times. The CDR3 end is not reached by the read, which stops 3 residues before it; the germline J gene fills it in. J is TRBJ2-1 and V is TRBV27; D may be TRBD1 (6 bases). This CDR3 is 13 amino acids long. With 6 bases removed from V and 3 bases from J, the gap between germline ends came to 9 bases. Germline V gene sequence: CDR1 MNHEY, CDR2 SMNVEV (reference sequence). CDR3 bases read: TGTGCCAGCAGGAGGACAGACTACAATGAG. It yields the protein CASRRTDYNE. The entire CDR3 is CASRRTDYNEQFF.

This clone was counted many times. The read terminates 3 residues ahead of where the CDR3 ends, so the germline J gene completes it. The chain couples TRBV2 to TRBJ2-2; D remains ambiguous. From germline, CDR1 is SNHLY and CDR2 FYNNEI. This CDR3 spans 11 amino acids. The V end was cut by 7 bases, the J end by 3 bases, with 3 bases between. Partial CDR3 DNA: TGTGCCAGCACCTACACCGGGGAG. The encoded protein is CASTYTGE. The complete CDR3 reads CASTYTGELFF.

This clone was recorded at least ten times. CDR3 sequence reads: CASSLAGTGSYGYTF. Partial CDR3 DNA: TGTGCCAGCAGCTTAGCCGGGACAGGGAGCTATGGC. The chain is built from TRBV5-4 and TRBJ1-2, with 9 positions matching TRBD1. The read falls 3 residues short of the CDR3 end, and the missing part is taken from the germline J gene. The CDR3 consists of 15 residues. V gave up 2 bases and J gave up 4 bases; unmatched junction bases: 6. The germline V gene encodes CDR1 SGHNT and CDR2 YYREEE (reference sequence).

In its sample, this clone was seen a few times. Sequencing ends 3 residues short of the CDR3 end; the germline J gene provides the rest. The V and J genes are TRBV25-1 and TRBJ1-2, with 8 bases aligning to TRBD1. The CDR3 is 14 residues long. CDR1 and CDR2 from the germline V gene are MGHDK and SYGVNS. The V segment lost 1 base and the J segment 6 bases; nucleotides outside the gene matches: 4. The part of the CDR3 DNA that was read is TGTGCCAGCAGTGAATCAGGCAGGGGGCATGGC. Translation gives CASSESGRGHG. The whole CDR3 reads CASSESGRGHGYTF.

This clone was counted many times. Read coverage stops 3 residues before the CDR3 terminus; the germline J gene supplies the remainder. The gene calls are TRBV20-1 and TRBJ2-4; 9 bases map to TRBD1. CDR1 and CDR2 (germline): DFQATT, SNEGSKA (reference sequence). V lost 2 bases to trimming and J lost 7 bases; unmatched junction nucleotides: 9. The CDR3 has 15 amino acids. The sequenced part of the CDR3 DNA is TGCAGTGCTAGACCCAGGACAGGGGCGGGGAACATT. Encoded protein: CSARPRTGAGNI. The CDR3, in full, reads CSARPRTGAGNIQYF.

This clone was seen at least ten times. From the germline J gene comes the end of the CDR3, since the read stops 3 residues before it. The chain carries TRBV18 and TRBJ2-3; perhaps TRBD2 as D (6 bases). CDR3 length: 16 residues. The V end was cut by 0 bases, the J end by 1 base, with 11 bases between. The germline V gene has CDR1 KGHSH and CDR2 LQKENI. The chain's CDR3 is CASSPPRGRGTDTQYF. The CDR3 bases that were read are TGTGCCAGCTCACCACCTCGGGGGAGAGGCACAGATACG.

This clone was recorded a few times. The read ends 3 residues before the CDR3 terminus; that terminus is restored from the germline J gene. The chain combines TRBV11-3 with TRBJ1-2, with D maybe TRBD1 (5 bases). The germline V and J ends were trimmed by 4 bases and 1 base, with 7 bases remaining between them. Germline V gene lookup returns CDR1 SGHNT and CDR2 YENEEA. The CDR3 length is 13 residues. Partial CDR3 DNA: TGTGCCAGCAGCTCCGACAGTAACTATGGC. The encoded protein is CASSSDSNYG. The complete CDR3 reads CASSSDSNYGYTF. Based on the CDR3 plus reference TRBV11-3 and TRBJ1-2, the full variable domain is EAGVVQSPRYKIIEKKQPVAFWCNPISGHNTLYWYLQNLGQGPELLIRYENEEAVDDSQLPKDRFSAERLKGVDSTLKIQPAELGDSAVYLCASSSDSNYGYTFGSGTRLTVV.

This clone has a count of ten or more. The read terminates 3 residues ahead of where the CDR3 ends, so the germline J gene completes it. This specimen includes other DNA sequences encoding the same CDR3. The V and J genes are TRBV7-9 and TRBJ1-1; 7 bases match TRBD1. CDR3 size: 13 residues. CDR1 and CDR2 from the germline V gene are SEHNR and FQNEAQ (reference sequence). V dropped 5 bases and J dropped 5; count of bases not matched to a gene: 5. The sequenced CDR3 bases are TGTGCCAGCAGCCCATCAGGGGGAACTGAA. Its translation: CASSPSGGTE. The whole CDR3 region reads CASSPSGGTEAFF. The full variable domain, with the rest looked up from reference TRBV7-9 and TRBJ1-1, is DTGVSQNPRHKITKRGQNVTFRCDPISEHNRLYWYRQTLGQGPEFLTYFQNEAQLEKSRLLSDRFSAERPKGSFSTLEIQRTEQGDSAMYLCASSPSGGTEAFFGQGTRLTVV.

There are many counts of this clone. The read ends 3 residues early relative to the CDR3; the germline J gene fills the gap. The chain is built from TRBV20-1 and TRBJ1-1; weak D call: TRBD1 (5 bases). Trimming stripped 0 bases from V and 7 bases from J, with 15 bases between. Germline V gene lookup returns CDR1 DFQATT and CDR2 SNEGSKA (reference sequence). The CDR3 runs to 14 residues. The CDR3 bases that were read are TGCAGTGCTAGAGATTCGGGGGGTATACTTGAA. Amino acids: CSARDSGGILE. The CDR3 in full is CSARDSGGILEAFF.

This clone was seen many times. Read sequence stops 3 residues before the CDR3 end, and the germline J gene provides the missing end. The gene calls are TRBV6-1 and TRBJ2-7; no reliable D call. V lost 4 bases, J lost 5 bases, and 9 bases lay in between. CDR1 and CDR2 (germline): MNHNS, SASEGT. CDR3 length: 12 amino acids. The sequenced part of the CDR3 DNA is TGTGCCAGCAGTGGAGGTTTTGACGAG. Encoded protein: CASSGGFDE. In full, the CDR3 reads CASSGGFDEQYF.

This clone occurred many times. The CDR3 end is not reached by the read, which stops 3 residues before it; the germline J gene fills it in. The chain recombines TRBV2 with TRBJ2-1, with TRBD1 identical over 11 bases. J was trimmed by 6 bases and V by 3 bases; bases with no gene match: 7. The germline V gene has CDR1 SNHLY and CDR2 FYNNEI. This CDR3 is built from 16 residues. The part of the CDR3 DNA that was read is TGTGCCAGCAGTGAGGGTTGGACAGGGGGCCGCAATGAG. Translating gives CASSEGWTGGRNE. The full CDR3 protein is CASSEGWTGGRNEQFF.

This clone was seen at least ten times. Sequencing ends 3 residues short of the CDR3 end; the germline J gene provides the rest. The V and J genes are TRBV19 and TRBJ2-1; 8 bases are a match to TRBD1. This CDR3 has 13 amino acids. CDR1 and CDR2 (germline): LNHDA, SQIVND (reference sequence). V shed 6 bases, J shed 9 bases, and the junction held 7 bases outside the gene matches. The CDR3 here is CASSDRGIGEQFF. CDR3 DNA (partial): TGTGCCAGTAGCGACAGGGGTATAGGTGAG.

This clone has ten or more counts. The read ends 3 residues before the CDR3 terminus; that terminus is restored from the germline J gene. The V call is TRBV5-1, the J call TRBJ2-1; TRBD2 is a possible D gene (6 bases). V lost 4 bases, J lost 3 bases, and 8 bases lay in between. The CDR3 extends over 13 amino acids. The germline V gene has CDR1 SGHRS and CDR2 YFSETQ. The CDR3 region is CASSTGVYNEQFF. The sequenced CDR3 bases are TGCGCCAGCAGCACGGGGGTCTACAATGAG.

This clone was seen at least ten times. The CDR3 end falls 3 residues outside the read, so it is completed with the germline J gene. The V and J genes are TRBV30 and TRBJ2-5; TRBD2 aligns across 9 bases. The CDR3 is 15 residues long. Germline V gene lookup returns CDR1 GTSNPN and CDR2 SVGIG (reference sequence). The ends lost 5 bases at V and 0 bases at J; junction bases unmatched: 7. The CDR3 region is CAWQRLAAYQETQYF. The DNA read from the CDR3 is TGTGCCTGGCAGAGACTAGCGGCGTACCAAGAGACC.

This clone has ten or more counts. The DNA read from the CDR3 is TGTGCCAGCAGTGACGAGGGTGAG. Translated: CASSDEGE. The whole CDR3 is CASSDEGEQFF. J is TRBJ2-1 and V is TRBV6-4; D may be TRBD2 (5 bases). The read ends 3 residues before the CDR3 terminus; that terminus is restored from the germline J gene. The CDR3 covers 11 residues. Trimming cost V 2 bases and J 9 bases, with 5 bases left between them. Germline V lookup: CDR1 MRHNA, CDR2 SNTAGT.

This clone has ten or more counts. From the germline J gene comes the end of the CDR3, since the read stops 3 residues before it. The chain joins TRBV5-1 to TRBJ2-3, with 9 bases aligning to TRBD2. V was clipped by 4 bases and J by 2 bases; unmatched bases: 11. Germline CDR1 SGHRS, CDR2 YFSETQ. The CDR3 is made up of 17 amino acids. The CDR3 protein is CASSPRGSGGPTDTQYF. CDR3 DNA (partial): TGCGCCAGCAGCCCCCGGGGTAGCGGGGGCCCCACAGATACG.